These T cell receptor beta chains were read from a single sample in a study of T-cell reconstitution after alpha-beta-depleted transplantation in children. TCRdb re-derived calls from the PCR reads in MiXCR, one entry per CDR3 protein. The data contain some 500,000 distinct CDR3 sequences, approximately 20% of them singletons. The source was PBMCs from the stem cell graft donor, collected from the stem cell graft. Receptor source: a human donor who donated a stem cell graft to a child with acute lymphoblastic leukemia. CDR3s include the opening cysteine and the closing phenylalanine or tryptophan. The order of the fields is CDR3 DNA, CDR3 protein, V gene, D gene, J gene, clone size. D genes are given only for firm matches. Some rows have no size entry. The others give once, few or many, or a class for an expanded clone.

CDR3 DNA: TGCAGTGCTGAAGGGACTAGCGGGAGTGGTGAGCAGTACTTC
CDR3 protein: CSAEGTSGSGEQYF
V gene: TRBV20-1
D gene: TRBD2
J gene: TRBJ2-7
clone size: .

CDR3 DNA: TGCGCCAGCAGCTTCAGGGGGCGTCACGAGCAGTACTTC
CDR3 protein: CASSFRGRHEQYF
V gene: TRBV5-1
D gene: TRBD1
J gene: TRBJ2-7
clone size: few

CDR3 DNA: TGTGCCAGCAGCCAGGGCCCCTCGAACACCGGGGAGCTGTTTTTT
CDR3 protein: CASSQGPSNTGELFF
V gene: TRBV5-5
D gene: .
J gene: TRBJ2-2
clone size: .

CDR3 DNA: TGTGCCAGCAGCGTATCCGGGACGGCAGGGAATGAGCAGTTCTTC
CDR3 protein: CASSVSGTAGNEQFF
V gene: TRBV9
D gene: .
J gene: TRBJ2-1
clone size: many

CDR3 DNA: TGTGCCAGCGGGGGGGAAAGATTAACCCATTCCTACAATGAGCAGTTCTTC
CDR3 protein: CASGGERLTHSYNEQFF
V gene: TRBV16
D gene: TRBD2
J gene: TRBJ2-1
clone size: .

CDR3 DNA: TGTGCCAGTAGTACTTCTAGCGGGAGAGCTTACAATGAGCAGTTCTTC
CDR3 protein: CASSTSSGRAYNEQFF
V gene: TRBV19
D gene: TRBD2
J gene: TRBJ2-1
clone size: few

CDR3 DNA: TGTGCCAGCAGTGTTACAGAGAACGGGTACGAGCAGTACTTC
CDR3 protein: CASSVTENGYEQYF
V gene: TRBV27
D gene: .
J gene: TRBJ2-7
clone size: few

CDR3 DNA: TGTGCCAGCAGTTACGGGGTAGGATCAGAAGGTTTCTTT
CDR3 protein: CASSYGVGSEGFF
V gene: TRBV6-5
D gene: .
J gene: TRBJ1-1
clone size: .

CDR3 DNA: TGTGCCAGCAGCTTAGTACGGGGGGCGGGGTGGTACAATGAGCAGTTCTTC
CDR3 protein: CASSLVRGAGWYNEQFF
V gene: TRBV11-3
D gene: .
J gene: TRBJ2-1
clone size: few

CDR3 DNA: TGCAGTGCTAGACAGGGGACGAGCAATCAGCCCCAGCATTTT
CDR3 protein: CSARQGTSNQPQHF
V gene: TRBV20-1
D gene: .
J gene: TRBJ1-5
clone size: .

CDR3 DNA: TGTGCCAGTAGTATGGACAGGGTGGGTGAGCAGTACTTC
CDR3 protein: CASSMDRVGEQYF
V gene: TRBV19
D gene: TRBD1
J gene: TRBJ2-7
clone size: few

CDR3 DNA: TGTGCCAGCAGCTCTGGGACAGTGCAGGAGACCCAGTACTTC
CDR3 protein: CASSSGTVQETQYF
V gene: TRBV7-9
D gene: TRBD1
J gene: TRBJ2-5
clone size: .

CDR3 DNA: TGCGCCAGCAGCTCCCAAACTAGCGGGGACCTCCGGGTCTACGAGCAGTACTTC
CDR3 protein: CASSSQTSGDLRVYEQYF
V gene: TRBV5-1
D gene: TRBD2
J gene: TRBJ2-7
clone size: few

CDR3 DNA: TGCAGCGTTGCGAAGTGGACGGCAACTGAAGCTTTCTTT
CDR3 protein: CSVAKWTATEAFF
V gene: TRBV29-1
D gene: .
J gene: TRBJ1-1
clone size: .

CDR3 DNA: TGCGCCAGCAGCTTACCGAGACAGAACACTGAAGCTTTCTTT
CDR3 protein: CASSLPRQNTEAFF
V gene: TRBV5-1
D gene: .
J gene: TRBJ1-1
clone size: few

CDR3 DNA: TGTGCCAGTAGTATAGTTAGCGGGAGGGCCGAGGGTGTTACGCAGTATTTT
CDR3 protein: CASSIVSGRAEGVTQYF
V gene: TRBV19
D gene: TRBD2
J gene: TRBJ2-3
clone size: .

CDR3 DNA: TGCGCCAGCAGCCAAGTGGGGACTAGCGGGTCCGGGGAGCTGTTTTTT
CDR3 protein: CASSQVGTSGSGELFF
V gene: TRBV4-1
D gene: TRBD2
J gene: TRBJ2-2
clone size: .

CDR3 DNA: TGTGCCAGCAGCCGGACAGGGACGGGAGAGACCCAGTACTTC
CDR3 protein: CASSRTGTGETQYF
V gene: TRBV5-8
D gene: TRBD1
J gene: TRBJ2-5
clone size: few

CDR3 DNA: TGTGCCAGCAGCCCGCCGAACAAGGGCACAGATACGCAGTATTTT
CDR3 protein: CASSPPNKGTDTQYF
V gene: TRBV7-3
D gene: .
J gene: TRBJ2-3
clone size: many

CDR3 DNA: TGTGCCAGCAGCCAACAGGGTGTCCCTAGCTCTGGGGCCAACGTCCTGACTTTC
CDR3 protein: CASSQQGVPSSGANVLTF
V gene: TRBV6-4
D gene: .
J gene: TRBJ2-6
clone size: .

CDR3 DNA: TGCAGCGTTGGTTCTTCCGGGGAGCTGTTTTTT
CDR3 protein: CSVGSSGELFF
V gene: TRBV29-1
D gene: .
J gene: TRBJ2-2
clone size: few

CDR3 DNA: TGCGCCAGCAGTGCAGTACAGACTAGCAATCAGCCCCAGCATTTT
CDR3 protein: CASSAVQTSNQPQHF
V gene: TRBV10-2
D gene: .
J gene: TRBJ1-5
clone size: .

CDR3 DNA: TGCAGTGCCGCCGCCCGAGGCCCGGGGGAGCTGTTTTTT
CDR3 protein: CSAAARGPGELFF
V gene: TRBV20-1
D gene: .
J gene: TRBJ2-2
clone size: few

CDR3 DNA: TGCGCCAGCAGCCCGGGACAGGGATACATCAATGAGCAGTTCTTC
CDR3 protein: CASSPGQGYINEQFF
V gene: TRBV5-1
D gene: TRBD1
J gene: TRBJ2-1
clone size: few

CDR3 DNA: TGTGCCAGCTTGATGAAGGGCAGGGCGCATATTTATAGCAATCAGCCCCAGCATTTT
CDR3 protein: CASLMKGRAHIYSNQPQHF
V gene: TRBV6-1
D gene: .
J gene: TRBJ1-5
clone size: .

CDR3 DNA: TGTGCCAGTAGTTCTCGTCCCGACGGTCTCTATTATCAGCCCCAGCATTTT
CDR3 protein: CASSSRPDGLYYQPQHF
V gene: TRBV19
D gene: .
J gene: TRBJ1-5
clone size: .

CDR3 DNA: TGCAGTGCTAGAGAGGGGGCCTCAGGCTATGGCTACACCTTC
CDR3 protein: CSAREGASGYGYTF
V gene: TRBV20-1
D gene: .
J gene: TRBJ1-2
clone size: .

CDR3 DNA: TGCGCCAGCAGCTTGGAACTGTCCAATGAGCAGTTCTTC
CDR3 protein: CASSLELSNEQFF
V gene: TRBV5-1
D gene: .
J gene: TRBJ2-1
clone size: few

CDR3 DNA: TGTGCCAGCAGCCAAGTTTTAGCGACGGGGGAGCAGTACTTC
CDR3 protein: CASSQVLATGEQYF
V gene: TRBV4-2
D gene: .
J gene: TRBJ2-7
clone size: few

CDR3 DNA: TGCAGTGCGATCAAAGACAGGGACTACGAGCAGTACTTC
CDR3 protein: CSAIKDRDYEQYF
V gene: TRBV20-1
D gene: TRBD1
J gene: TRBJ2-7
clone size: few

CDR3 DNA: TGTGCCAGCAGTTCGACAGGCGAACAGCCCCAGCATTTT
CDR3 protein: CASSSTGEQPQHF
V gene: TRBV27
D gene: .
J gene: TRBJ1-5
clone size: .

CDR3 DNA: TGTGCCAGCAGTACACCGGGACGGCGCCTGGGTGGCTACACCTTC
CDR3 protein: CASSTPGRRLGGYTF
V gene: TRBV6-1
D gene: .
J gene: TRBJ1-2
clone size: .

CDR3 DNA: TGTGCCACCAGCAGCGGGACAGGGCGGAACACCATATATTTT
CDR3 protein: CATSSGTGRNTIYF
V gene: TRBV15
D gene: TRBD1
J gene: TRBJ1-3
clone size: few

CDR3 DNA: TGCGCCAGCAGCTTAAATAGCCGGGCTGAAGCTTTCTTT
CDR3 protein: CASSLNSRAEAFF
V gene: TRBV5-1
D gene: .
J gene: TRBJ1-1
clone size: .

CDR3 DNA: TGCGCCAGCAGCTTAGCCGGGACTAGCGGAGGGAACACCGGGGAGCTGTTTTTT
CDR3 protein: CASSLAGTSGGNTGELFF
V gene: TRBV5-1
D gene: TRBD2
J gene: TRBJ2-2
clone size: many